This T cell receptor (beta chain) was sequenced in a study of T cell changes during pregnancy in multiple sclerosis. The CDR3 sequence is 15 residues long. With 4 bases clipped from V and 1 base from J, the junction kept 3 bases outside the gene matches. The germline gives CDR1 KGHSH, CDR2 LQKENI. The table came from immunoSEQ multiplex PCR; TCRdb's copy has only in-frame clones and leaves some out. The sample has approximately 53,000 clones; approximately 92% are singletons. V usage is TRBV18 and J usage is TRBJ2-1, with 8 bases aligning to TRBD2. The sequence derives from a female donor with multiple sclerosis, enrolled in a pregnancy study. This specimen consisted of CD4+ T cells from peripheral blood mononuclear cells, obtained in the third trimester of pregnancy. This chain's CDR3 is CASSRIAGSYNEQFF. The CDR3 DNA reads TGTGCCAGCTCACGTATAGCGGGGTCCTACAATGAGCAGTTCTTC.